This is a list of T cell receptor beta chains from one sample in a study of Ad26.COV2.S vaccination and SARS-CoV-2 variants. The method was immunoSEQ multiplex PCR; TCRdb's version includes in-frame clones alone and lacks a portion of them. This sample has about 440,000 clones, with about nine tenths found just once. The material sequenced was peripheral blood, taken in a trial of Ad26.COV2.S vaccine versus placebo. These receptors were obtained from a person aged 18-65 years who received the Ad26.COV2.S COVID-19 vaccine or a placebo. CDR3s include the opening cysteine and the closing phenylalanine or tryptophan.

CDR3 protein: CASSSGGGTGHTGELFF
V gene: TRBV13

CDR3 protein: CASLTGEGYGYTF
V gene: TRBV6-6

CDR3 protein: CASSQGALGVNTEAFF
V gene: TRBV4-1

CDR3 protein: CASSLTGNTDTQYF
V gene: TRBV28

CDR3 protein: CASRAGRNQPQHF
V gene: TRBV6-6

CDR3 protein: CASSLAERGSSYEQYF
V gene: TRBV5-1

CDR3 protein: CASSLSYTGELFF
V gene: TRBV12-3/TRBV12-4

CDR3 protein: CASSPSGPLGSPLHF
V gene: TRBV7-9

CDR3 protein: CASSPGTGSYEQYF
V gene: TRBV19

CDR3 protein: CASSYPWRWIPYEQYF
V gene: TRBV6-2/TRBV6-3

CDR3 protein: CASSEQGAYGYTF
V gene: TRBV25-1

CDR3 protein: CAWSPIRASGLYNEQFF
V gene: TRBV30

CDR3 protein: CASSLGGTQETQYF
V gene: TRBV7-3

CDR3 protein: CATSRDRGGGQETQYF
V gene: TRBV15

CDR3 protein: CASSLGTSGRGRQFF
V gene: TRBV28

CDR3 protein: CASSLEVGVNTEAFF
V gene: TRBV7-2

CDR3 protein: CASSPAGGYGYTF
V gene: TRBV6-2/TRBV6-3

CDR3 protein: CASSTRTGELGTQYF
V gene: TRBV28

CDR3 protein: CASSLAGGSNEQFF
V gene: TRBV27

CDR3 protein: CASRVGSGELFF
V gene: TRBV19

CDR3 protein: CASTETRYGYTF
V gene: TRBV5-5

CDR3 protein: CASSEMTSKGTQYF
V gene: TRBV6-1

CDR3 protein: CASSLGAGEGQPQHF
V gene: TRBV5-6

CDR3 protein: CASTPRTGGSNQPQHF
V gene: TRBV19

CDR3 protein: CASSLASSYEQYF
V gene: TRBV7-9

CDR3 protein: CASSQGQRTDTQYF
V gene: TRBV6-5

CDR3 protein: CASSFMGTGESNYGYTF
V gene: TRBV5-1

CDR3 protein: CASSQGSGTDTQYF
V gene: TRBV19

CDR3 protein: CATLGLSNSPLHF
V gene: TRBV6-5

CDR3 protein: CASSPNYEQYF
V gene: TRBV2

CDR3 protein: CASSPLPNTYEQYF
V gene: TRBV28

CDR3 protein: CASRSSGAPNYGYTF
V gene: TRBV7-2

CDR3 protein: CASSTSGSNEQFF
V gene: TRBV7-3

CDR3 protein: CASSSGTSGSVGTDTQYF
V gene: TRBV5-1

CDR3 protein: CASSLDRGESDQPQHF
V gene: TRBV5-8

CDR3 protein: CASSPTVRGGPGAFF
V gene: TRBV7-2

CDR3 protein: CASSLDFGPTYEQYF
V gene: TRBV11-2

CDR3 protein: CASSLTGDPADTQYF
V gene: TRBV7-6

CDR3 protein: CASSYSMDEQYF
V gene: TRBV6-2/TRBV6-3